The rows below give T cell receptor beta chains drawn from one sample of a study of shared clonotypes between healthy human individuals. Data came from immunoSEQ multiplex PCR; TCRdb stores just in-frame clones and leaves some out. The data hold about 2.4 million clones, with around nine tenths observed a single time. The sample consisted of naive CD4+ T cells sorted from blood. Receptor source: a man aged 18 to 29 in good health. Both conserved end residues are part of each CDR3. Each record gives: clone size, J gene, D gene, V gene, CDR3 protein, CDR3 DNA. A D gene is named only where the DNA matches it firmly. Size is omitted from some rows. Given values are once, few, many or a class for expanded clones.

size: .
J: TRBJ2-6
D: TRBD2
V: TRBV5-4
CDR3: CASRPIAGVTSGANVLTF
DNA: TGTGCCAGCAGACCGATAGCGGGAGTAACTTCTGGGGCCAACGTCCTGACTTTC

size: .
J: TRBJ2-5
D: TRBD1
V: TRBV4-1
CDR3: CASSPDRAGGEETQYF
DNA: TGCGCCAGCAGCCCGGACAGGGCTGGCGGTGAAGAGACCCAGTACTTC

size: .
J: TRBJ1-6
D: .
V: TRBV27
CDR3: CASPPAGTISPLHF
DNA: TGTGCCAGCCCTCCAGCCGGGACAATTTCACCCCTCCACTTT

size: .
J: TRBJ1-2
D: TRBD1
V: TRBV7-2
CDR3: CASSKDRGFLLSNYGYTF
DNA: TGTGCCAGCAGCAAGGACAGGGGATTCCTTCTATCTAACTATGGCTACACCTTC

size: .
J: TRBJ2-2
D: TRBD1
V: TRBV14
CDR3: CASSHRQGAAGELFF
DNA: TGTGCCAGCAGCCACCGACAGGGGGCGGCCGGGGAGCTGTTTTTT

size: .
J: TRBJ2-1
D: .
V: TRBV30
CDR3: CAWSAGTGYNEQFF
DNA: TGTGCCTGGAGTGCAGGGACGGGCTACAATGAGCAGTTCTTC

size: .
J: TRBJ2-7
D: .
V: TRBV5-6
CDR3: CASSRYGGAQVEQYF
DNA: TGTGCCAGCAGTCGGTATGGGGGGGCACAGGTCGAGCAGTACTTC

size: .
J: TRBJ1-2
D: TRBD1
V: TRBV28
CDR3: CASSNGQGQGYTF
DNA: TGTGCCAGCAGTAACGGACAGGGGCAAGGCTACACCTTC

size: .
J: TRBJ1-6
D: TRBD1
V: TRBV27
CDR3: CASRLRDRDNSPLHF
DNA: TGTGCCAGCAGGCTCCGGGACAGAGATAATTCACCCCTCCACTTT

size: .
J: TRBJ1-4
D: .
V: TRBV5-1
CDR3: CASSLDGVGDEKLFF
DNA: TGCGCCAGCAGCTTGGATGGGGTAGGGGATGAAAAACTGTTTTTT

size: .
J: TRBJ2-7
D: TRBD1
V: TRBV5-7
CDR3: CGKAAGGSNEQYF
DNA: TGCGGTAAAGCAGCAGGGGGAAGTAACGAGCAGTACTTC

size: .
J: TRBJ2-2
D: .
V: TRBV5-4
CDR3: CASSVARGAGELFF
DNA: TGTGCCAGCAGCGTTGCCAGGGGGGCCGGGGAGCTGTTTTTT

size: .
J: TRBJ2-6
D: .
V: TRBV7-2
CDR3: CASSPDRTSSGANVLTF
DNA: TGTGCCAGCAGCCCCGACAGGACCTCCTCTGGGGCCAACGTCCTGACTTTC

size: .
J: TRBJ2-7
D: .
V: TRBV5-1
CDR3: CASSLEYGTITYEQYF
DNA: TGCGCCAGCAGCTTGGAATATGGGACAATAACCTACGAGCAGTACTTC

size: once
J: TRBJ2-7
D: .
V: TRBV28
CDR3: CASSPSIPPYEQYF
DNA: TGTGCCAGCAGCCCCTCGATCCCCCCCTACGAGCAGTACTTC

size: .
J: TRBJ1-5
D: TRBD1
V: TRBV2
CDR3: CASSMTGRNQPQHF
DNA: TGTGCCAGCTCAATGACAGGGCGCAATCAGCCCCAGCATTTT

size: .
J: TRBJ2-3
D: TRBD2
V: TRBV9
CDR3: CASSVGIERGAKPTDTQYF
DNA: TGTGCCAGCAGCGTAGGAATCGAGCGGGGGGCGAAGCCCACAGATACGCAGTATTTT

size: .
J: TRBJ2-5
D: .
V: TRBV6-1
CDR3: CASYLGGQETQYF
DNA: TGTGCCAGCTATCTAGGGGGGCAAGAGACCCAGTACTTC

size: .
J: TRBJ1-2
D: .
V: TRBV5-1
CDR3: CASSLAQNYGYTF
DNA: TGCGCCAGCAGCTTGGCTCAAAACTATGGCTACACCTTC

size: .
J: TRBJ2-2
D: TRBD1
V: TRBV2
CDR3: CASSDYRGSGELFF
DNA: TGTGCCAGCAGTGACTACAGGGGCTCCGGGGAGCTGTTTTTT

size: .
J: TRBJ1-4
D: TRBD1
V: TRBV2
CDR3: CASSVNRGPNEKLFF
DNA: TGTGCCAGCAGTGTCAACAGGGGCCCTAATGAAAAACTGTTTTTT

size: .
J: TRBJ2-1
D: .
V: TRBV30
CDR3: CAWRGPINEQFF
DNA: TGTGCCTGGAGGGGGCCCATCAATGAGCAGTTCTTC

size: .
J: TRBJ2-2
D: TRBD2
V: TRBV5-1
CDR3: CASSIGTTHTGELFF
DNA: TGCGCCAGCAGCATAGGGACTACACACACCGGGGAGCTGTTTTTT

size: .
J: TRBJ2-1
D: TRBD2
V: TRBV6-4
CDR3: CASSEGLAAYNEQFF
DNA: TGTGCCAGCAGTGAGGGACTAGCGGCCTACAATGAGCAGTTCTTC

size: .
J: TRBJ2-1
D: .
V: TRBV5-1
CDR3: CASSLGGGAREQFF
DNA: TGCGCCAGCAGCTTGGGAGGGGGTGCGCGTGAGCAGTTCTTC

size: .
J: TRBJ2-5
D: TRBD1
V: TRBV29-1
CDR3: CSVVFGTGGWETQYF
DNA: TGCAGCGTTGTTTTCGGGACAGGGGGGTGGGAGACCCAGTACTTC

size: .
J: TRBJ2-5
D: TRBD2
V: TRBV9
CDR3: CASSVDSAVAGGTQYF
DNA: TGTGCCAGCAGCGTAGACTCAGCTGTAGCGGGGGGAACCCAGTACTTC

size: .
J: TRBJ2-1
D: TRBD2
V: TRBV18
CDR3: CASSPGAGVGEQFF
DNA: TGTGCCAGCTCACCAGGAGCGGGGGTTGGTGAGCAGTTCTTC

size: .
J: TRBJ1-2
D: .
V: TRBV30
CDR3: CAWSVRRSSDYGYTF
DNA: TGTGCCTGGAGTGTACGAAGGTCCTCGGACTATGGCTACACCTTC

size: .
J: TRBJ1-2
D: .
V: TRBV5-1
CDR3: CASSPTGGWGYTF
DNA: TGCGCCAGCAGCCCCACGGGGGGCTGGGGCTACACCTTC

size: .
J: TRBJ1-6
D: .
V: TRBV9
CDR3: CASSVGETSSPLHF
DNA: TGTGCCAGCAGCGTAGGTGAGACATCTTCACCCCTCCACTTT

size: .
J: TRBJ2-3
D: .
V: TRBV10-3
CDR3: CATRSQGADTQYF
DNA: TGTGCCACCAGATCACAGGGCGCAGATACGCAGTATTTT